The 17 T cell receptor beta chains in this list originate from one sample, sequenced in a study of blood T cell repertoires in COVID-19. Measured with immunoSEQ multiplex PCR; TCRdb has only the in-frame clones, and not every one. The sample shows about 46,000 clones, about 89% of them seen only once. Input material: peripheral blood. These receptors all stem from a man in his sixties with active or convalescent COVID-19.

This clone was picked up one time. Other DNA sequences in the same sample also yield this CDR3. The chain carries TRBV13 and TRBJ2-4; tentative D call: TRBD2 (7 bases). V was shortened by 3 bases and J by 1 base, with 13 bases between the two germline ends. Germline V gives CDR1 PRHDT, CDR2 FYEKMQ (reference sequence). The CDR3 extends over 16 amino acids. CDR3 sequence: CASSLGGALAKNIQYF. CDR3 DNA sequence: TGTGCCAGCAGCTTGGGGGGGGCGCTGGCCAAAAACATTCAGTACTTC.

The V and J genes are TRBV13 and TRBJ2-6; the D gene is possibly TRBD1 (6 bases). The V end lost 3 bases, the J end lost 0 bases, and 27 bases lay between the germline ends. The CDR3 covers 22 residues. Germline lookup yields CDR1 PRHDT and CDR2 FYEKMQ (reference sequence). DNA of the CDR3: TGTGCCAGCAGCTTCGACGGCCTCGGACAGCCACCCTTTCACTCTGGGGCCAACGTCCTGACTTTC. It codes for CASSFDGLGQPPFHSGANVLTF.

The sample holds a few counts of this clone. This sequence joins TRBV24-1 and TRBJ2-1; TRBD2 aligns across 8 bases. This CDR3 is 14 amino acids long. Losses at the gene ends were 8 bases for V and 0 bases for J; bases not matched to a gene: 2. Germline V gene data show CDR1 as KGHDR and CDR2 as SFDVKD. CDR3 DNA: TGTGCCACCACGGCGGGGGGCTCCTACAATGAGCAGTTCTTC. This sequence encodes CATTAGGSYNEQFF.

The chain couples TRBV6-5 to TRBJ2-7; TRBD1 agrees at 8 bases. The CDR3 loop spans 14 amino acids. With V trimmed by 7 bases and J by 3 bases, 8 bases remained unmatched. Germline CDR1 is MNHEY and CDR2 is SVGAGI. CDR3 DNA sequence: TGTGCCAGCACCCAGGACAGGGCTGGCTACGAGCAGTACTTC. Translated, it gives CASTQDRAGYEQYF.

This chain connects TRBV2 to TRBJ1-5; 7 nucleotides match TRBD1. From germline, CDR1 is SNHLY and CDR2 FYNNEI. The trim removed 3 bases at V and 5 bases at J, leaving 10 bases unmatched. This CDR3 is built from 16 residues. In DNA, the CDR3 is TGTGCCAGCAGTGACCGGTTGGACAGGTCCTATCAGCCCCAGCATTTT. Its translation is CASSDRLDRSYQPQHF. Full variable domain (remainder filled in from reference TRBV2 and TRBJ1-5): EPEVTQTPSHQVTQMGQEVILRCVPISNHLYFYWYRQILGQKVEFLVSFYNNEISEKSEIFDDQFSVERPDGSNFTLKIRSTKLEDSAMYFCASSDRLDRSYQPQHFGDGTRLSIL.

This sequence joins TRBV6-5 and TRBJ1-6; D may be TRBD1 (5 bases). V was trimmed by 2 bases and J by 2 bases, leaving 10 bases between them. The CDR3 totals 16 residues. Per the germline V gene, CDR1 is MNHEY and CDR2 is SVGAGI. CDR3 in amino acids: CASSYDQGAYNSPLHF. CDR3 DNA: TGTGCCAGCAGTTACGATCAGGGTGCCTATAATTCACCCCTCCACTTT.

V and J are TRBV7-2 and TRBJ2-1, with 8 bases that match TRBD2. Trimming at V came to 1 base and at J to 7 bases, leaving 0 bases not matched to a gene. The CDR3 is 13 residues long. CDR1 is SGHTA, CDR2 FQGNSA, per germline. CDR3 bases: TGTGCCAGCAGCTTAGAGCGGGGGAATGAGCAGTTCTTC. It is translated as CASSLERGNEQFF. Complete variable domain (other parts from reference TRBV7-2 and TRBJ2-1): GAGVSQSPSNKVTEKGKDVELRCDPISGHTALYWYRQSLGQGLEFLIYFQGNSAPDKSGLPSDRFSAERTGGSVSTLTIQRTQQEDSAVYLCASSLERGNEQFFGPGTRLTVL.

The J gene is TRBJ2-7, the V gene TRBV7-9; 7 bases line up with TRBD1. The CDR3 spans 15 residues. V was clipped by 4 bases and J by 5 bases; unmatched bases: 11. CDR1 and CDR2 (germline): SEHNR, FQNEAQ (reference sequence). In DNA, the CDR3 is TGTGCCAGCAGCTCCTTTCGACAGGGAAATAACGAGCAGTACTTC. It yields the protein CASSSFRQGNNEQYF.

In its sample, this clone was seen a few times. The gene calls are TRBV5-1 and TRBJ2-7; 9 nucleotides match TRBD1. Germline V gives CDR1 SGHRS, CDR2 YFSETQ. The CDR3 totals 17 residues. V dropped 0 bases and J dropped 7; count of bases not matched to a gene: 14. The DNA for the CDR3 is TGCGCCAGCAGCTTGGCCGGTATCGGGACAGGGTCGGGTGAGCAGTACTTC. This sequence encodes CASSLAGIGTGSGEQYF.

This sequence joins TRBV15 and TRBJ1-3, with D uncertain. CDR3 length equals 16 residues. The germline V gene has CDR1 LNHNV and CDR2 YYDKDF (reference sequence). V was trimmed by 0 bases and J by 0 bases, leaving 9 bases between them. This CDR3 reads CATSRDLAASGNTIYF. As DNA, the CDR3 is TGTGCCACCAGCAGAGATTTGGCGGCCTCTGGAAACACCATATATTTT.

This clone was seen a few times. Distinct nucleotide sequences in the sample also encode this CDR3. The V and J genes are TRBV4-3 and TRBJ1-1, with D unresolved. Germline V CDR1 and CDR2: LGHNA, YSLEER. The CDR3 length is 13 residues. V lost 0 bases and J lost 1, with 3 bases in between. The CDR3 bases are TGCGCCAGCAGCCAAGATAGGAACACTGAAGCTTTCTTT. It translates to CASSQDRNTEAFF.

V is TRBV4-1 and J is TRBJ1-5; 7 bases are shared with TRBD1. The V gene end was trimmed by 1 base and the J gene end by 4 bases; junction bases not matched to a gene: 7. Germline lookup yields CDR1 MGHRA and CDR2 YSYEKL. The CDR3 is 16 residues long. The CDR3 DNA sequence: TGCGCCAGCAGCCAAGGCGACAGGGATACGAATCAGCCCCAGCATTTT. Protein: CASSQGDRDTNQPQHF.

V and J are TRBV6-5 and TRBJ1-2; 11 positions match TRBD1. There are 15 residues in the CDR3. Per the germline V gene, CDR1 is MNHEY and CDR2 is SVGAGI. With V trimmed by 6 bases and J by 4 bases, 7 bases remained unmatched. CDR3 amino acids: CASSGGGTGGYGYTF. In DNA form, the CDR3 reads TGTGCCAGCAGCGGAGGGGGGACAGGGGGCTATGGCTACACCTTC.

The chain's CDR3 is CASSPRHRLNYGYTF. For the CDR3, the DNA is TGTGCCAGCAGTCCCCGACACCGTTTGAACTATGGCTACACCTTC. The chain joins TRBV28 to TRBJ1-2; D is ambiguous. The CDR3 is 15 amino acids. Trimming cost V 5 bases and J 2 bases, with 15 bases left between them. Germline CDR1 and CDR2: MDHEN and SYDVKM.

This clone was seen only a few times. This chain uses TRBV6-5 with TRBJ1-5; 7 bases agree with TRBD1. Germline V gene data show CDR1 as MNHEY and CDR2 as SVGAGI. This CDR3 spans 13 amino acids. V trimming: 11 bases; J trimming: 0 bases; junction bases outside the gene matches: 4. CDR3 bases: TGTGCCGGAGGACAGGTTAGCAATCAGCCCCAGCATTTT. Translating gives CAGGQVSNQPQHF.

This chain joins TRBV7-3 and TRBJ2-7; maybe TRBD2 (7 bases). This CDR3 has 14 residues. Germline V CDR1 and CDR2: SGHTA, FQGTGA. V was shortened by 0 bases and J by 2 bases, with 8 bases between the two germline ends. The CDR3 sequence is CASSLTGGAYEQYF. The CDR3 region has the DNA TGTGCCAGCAGCTTAACAGGGGGGGCCTACGAGCAGTACTTC.

The rearrangement joins TRBV18 to TRBJ1-1; a weak D match, TRBD1 (6 bases). The CDR3 has 13 residues. V gave up 3 bases and J gave up 5 bases, with 10 bases separating them. Looked up from germline, CDR1 is KGHSH and CDR2 is LQKENI. The chain's CDR3 is CASSPPDSTEAFF. The CDR3 DNA is TGTGCCAGCTCACCCCCGGACAGTACTGAAGCTTTCTTT.